The TCR beta chain described here comes from a study of cytomegalovirus exposure and HLA in healthy donors. Looked up from germline, CDR1 is MNHEY and CDR2 is SMNVEV (reference sequence). The CDR3 extends over 15 amino acids. V was cut by 5 bases and J by 11 bases, with 24 bases left in between. In the PCR, 60 Vbeta and 13 Jbeta primers were used. Original processing notes: Tens of millions of unique TCR beta chains, roughly 12 million shared, were counted in a later analysis. Data came from immunoSEQ multiplex PCR; TCRdb stores just in-frame clones and leaves some out. The V and J calls and clone size were taken over from that table, and D and trimming were inferred from the DNA. This sample has fewer than 250,000 clones, with less than 85% found just once. Sampled while nominally healthy, donors likely had unrecorded immune exposures.

The rearrangement uses TRBV27 and TRBJ1-1; D may be TRBD1 (5 bases). The sequenced sample was PBMCs. This receptor was obtained from a man in his late teens or twenties in good health and CMV-seronegative. This CDR3 reads CASSQTGLATRGAFF. The CDR3 DNA is TGTGCCAGCAGTCAAACCGGGCTCGCCACTCGGGGGGCTTTCTTT.